This T cell receptor beta chain originates from a study of beta chain features in type 1 diabetes. At the level of the study: The patient and healthy donor groups were comparable for age, gender and cell yields.

Germline assignment: CDR1 SEHNR and CDR2 FQNEAQ (reference sequence). The CDR3 loop spans 16 amino acids. V was pared by 5 bases and J by 4 bases, with 9 bases of the junction left unmatched. Expressed TCRB transcripts got sequenced, as all isolated RNA was reverse transcribed. Produced via immunoSEQ multiplex PCR; TCRdb's table is partial and in-frame only. The sample lists over 100,000 clones, about two fifths seen once, with 0.06% to 0.075% in the top ten. Turning to this clone: Its antigen remains unidentified.

Study-level findings and limits: For TCRB rearrangement, an influence of HLA type remained unresolved here. PCR might show a preference for shorter templates, equally across patients and controls.

What was sequenced was stem cell memory CD4+ T cells from blood. V is TRBV7-9 and J is TRBJ2-2; the match to TRBD2 covers 8 bases. The TCR originated in a woman between 18 and 29 years old in good health. The DNA for the CDR3 is TGTGCCAGCAGCATCTCAGCGGGAGCGAGCACCGGGGAGCTGTTTTTT. This translates into CASSISAGASTGELFF.